The 5 T cell receptor beta chains below all came from one sample that was sequenced in a study of long-term antiretroviral therapy in people with HIV. The assay, immunoSEQ v3.0, was run at survey level. Data came from immunoSEQ multiplex PCR; TCRdb stores just in-frame clones and leaves some out. The top ten hold 11% of the sample, which has some 23,000 clones, under 85% seen once. The material was unsorted PBMCs, obtained 1.1 years before starting antiretroviral therapy. These receptors all stem from a woman aged 40 to 50 with HIV.

The rearrangement uses TRBV10-2 and TRBJ1-1; D ambiguous. Per the germline V gene, CDR1 is WSHSY and CDR2 is SAAADI. The CDR3 spans 12 residues. Trimming shortened V by 5 bases and J by 3 bases, and 7 bases separated the two germline ends. The CDR3 is CASSRDYTEAFF. In nucleotides, the CDR3 is TGCGCCAGCAGTAGGGATTACACTGAAGCTTTCTTT.

This clone was detected only a few times. The chain has TRBV15 and TRBJ1-5; TRBD1 is a possible D gene (6 bases). Germline V lookup: CDR1 LNHNV, CDR2 YYDKDF (reference sequence). The CDR3 runs 12 residues. V lost 9 bases and J lost 6, with 12 bases in between. The CDR3 coding sequence is TGTGCCACAGGGGGGTCGAGTCAGCCCCAGCATTTT. This gives the protein CATGGSSQPQHF.

The chain combines TRBV4-1 with TRBJ1-1; 12 nucleotides align to TRBD1. CDR1 and CDR2 (germline): MGHRA, YSYEKL. V was pared by 4 bases and J by 10 bases, with 13 bases of the junction left unmatched. The CDR3 covers 16 residues. CDR3 amino acids: CASSPIPGQGAGGAFF. CDR3 bases: TGCGCCAGCAGCCCAATACCGGGACAGGGGGCTGGGGGAGCTTTCTTT.

The chain combines TRBV18 with TRBJ1-2; no firm D call. CDR3 size: 13 residues. From germline, CDR1 is KGHSH and CDR2 LQKENI. V was trimmed by 3 bases and J by 3 bases, leaving 8 bases between them. CDR3 in amino acids: CASSPGEDYGYTF. CDR3 sequence (DNA): TGTGCCAGCTCACCCGGGGAGGACTATGGCTACACCTTC.

This clone was counted once. The V call is TRBV7-8, the J call TRBJ1-3; D remains ambiguous. CDR3 length: 15 amino acids. The V gene's germline CDR1 is SGHVS and CDR2 FQNEAQ. V was pared by 5 bases and J by 0 bases, with 11 bases between. CDR3 nucleotide sequence: TGTGCCAGCAGCCCCCTACCCCGCTCTGGAAACACCATATATTTT. Translated: CASSPLPRSGNTIYF.